The rows below give T cell receptor beta chains drawn from one sample of a study of blood T cell repertoires in COVID-19. Data came from immunoSEQ multiplex PCR; TCRdb stores just in-frame clones and leaves some out. The sample lists 250,000 to 300,000 clones, almost 85% occurring once. The sample taken for sequencing was peripheral blood. The receptors were gathered from a man aged 45 to 65 with active or convalescent COVID-19. Both conserved end residues are part of each CDR3. The D gene is left open where the match is weak.

TRBV7-9,.,CASSLRSEQFF
TRBV28,.,CASSLYGRGNTIYF
TRBV7-2,TRBD2,CASSPGLGVEQFF
TRBV2,TRBD1,CASRGDDQPQHF
TRBV30,.,CAWSVGASSYEQYF
TRBV5-1,TRBD2,CASSGPNTGELFF
TRBV11-2,.,CASRWGSQIGETQYF
TRBV6-4,TRBD1,CASSVRTGPWSQHF
TRBV6-4,.,CASSPTGHPNTEAFF
TRBV4-1,TRBD2,CASSQIPSGSYEQYF
TRBV4-2,.,CASSEDGDSSGEQYF
TRBV5-1,.,CASSLTGPTGEQYF
TRBV9,.,CASSVDGGYYNEQFF
TRBV28,.,CASTTRRVRAGELFF
TRBV9,.,CASSSDVGLGVNTEAFF
TRBV27,.,CAKRLSRERSFSNQPQHF
TRBV18,.,CASSPQGQGNEQFF
TRBV13,TRBD2,CASSLVREGSMGETQYF
TRBV24-1,.,CATSDFARGSYTDTQYF
TRBV2,TRBD1,CASRGQVYETQYF
TRBV7-3,.,CASSWTPDTYNEQFF
TRBV6-5,TRBD2,CASRLAGAKNIQYF
TRBV11-2,.,CASSFEIAGGNEQFF
TRBV10-3,.,CAISTDRAGNVDTEAFF
TRBV30,TRBD1,CASRGVRGRRDGYTF
TRBV3-1/TRBV3-2,TRBD2,CASSQRAGADNEQFF
TRBV7-6,.,CASSPRENLLRSNEQFF
TRBV11-3,.,CASSPLRGAGANVLTF
TRBV3-1/TRBV3-2,.,CASSQAGHGPQETQYF
TRBV2,TRBD1,CATRHGQGAQTQYF
TRBV7-9,.,CASSSAGGVETQYF